This entry lists 29 T cell receptor beta chains sequenced from one sample in a study of T cells expressing NK-cell markers (dated by TCRdb to 2020 to 2021). Libraries were constructed by 5' RACE. The listed sequencing device is Illumina HiSeq 2000. Each CDR3 protein sequence appears as one entry after TCRdb reprocessed the reads, and no DNA is included. The data table for this sample lists some 600,000 distinct CDR3 sequences. The ten largest clones take up less than 4.5% of the sample. Sequencing input: blood T cells: a sorted CD56 or NKG2C T cell subset, CD4+ or CD8+ T cells, or bulk PBMC T cells (not recorded which). The receptors were sampled from a man aged 18 to 30 in good health. Donor details come from another sample of the same person, matched by shared clones.

This chain connects TRBV10-3 to TRBJ2-1; TCRdb reports TRBD1, a call that lacks DNA to check it against. The CDR3 spans 14 residues. The germline CDR1 and CDR2 sequences are ENHRY and SYGVKD. CDR3 residues: CAISPGQGALQQFF.

This rearrangement joins TRBV2 to TRBJ1-1; TCRdb calls TRBD1, which cannot be checked without DNA. Germline V gives CDR1 SNHLY, CDR2 FYNNEI. The CDR3 is 15 residues long. CDR3 region: CASSGGQGGITEAFF.

The genes are TRBV5-1 and TRBJ2-1; TCRdb names TRBD2, which stays unverified in the absence of DNA. The CDR3 covers 16 residues. Per the germline V gene, CDR1 is SGHRS and CDR2 is YFSETQ. CDR3 protein: CASSPLAGSSYNEQFF.

The chain links TRBV7-9 to TRBJ2-3; TCRdb picks TRBD2, but there is no DNA to check that call. This CDR3 is built from 17 residues. The germline CDR1 and CDR2 sequences are SEHNR and FQNEAQ (reference sequence). The CDR3 reads CASGGFSGSPSTDTQYF.

This rearrangement joins TRBV5-1 to TRBJ2-7; TCRdb names TRBD2, which stays unverified in the absence of DNA. CDR3 length: 15 residues. Germline-derived CDR1 and CDR2 are SGHRS and YFSETQ. The CDR3 is CASSYGLAGMYEQYF.

The chain recombines TRBV9 with TRBJ2-1; lacking DNA, the TRBD2 call made by TCRdb goes unchecked. Germline-derived CDR1 and CDR2 are SGDLS and YYNGEE. The CDR3 loop spans 13 amino acids. CDR3 loop: CASSVGLAGVKFF.

V usage is TRBV4-1 and J usage is TRBJ2-3; TCRdb calls TRBD1, which cannot be checked without DNA. The CDR3 has 17 residues. Germline CDR1 MGHRA, CDR2 YSYEKL. This CDR3 reads CASSQDGQGANTDTQYF.

The rearrangement joins TRBV6-5 to TRBJ2-7; TCRdb designates TRBD2, a call that cannot be tested without DNA. The length of the CDR3 is 17 residues. Germline CDR1 MNHEY, CDR2 SVGAGI. CDR3: CASSYPLGRAPTYEQYF.

The rearrangement uses TRBV20-1 and TRBJ1-1. The CDR3 extends over 14 amino acids. The germline V gene encodes CDR1 DFQATT and CDR2 SNEGSKA (reference sequence). CDR3: CSARVRWQVTEAFF.

V usage is TRBV6-6 and J usage is TRBJ1-1; TCRdb designates TRBD1, a call that cannot be tested without DNA. CDR3 length equals 12 residues. Looked up from germline, CDR1 is MNHNY and CDR2 is SVGAGI (reference sequence). The CDR3 spells CASSRTGRGAFF.

V and J are TRBV6-5 and TRBJ1-2. The CDR3 spans 14 residues. CDR1 and CDR2 (germline): MNHEY, SVGAGI. CDR3 amino acids: CASSYSGGNPGYTF.

This sequence joins TRBV5-1 and TRBJ2-2; TCRdb selects TRBD1, and the lack of DNA leaves this call unchecked. Germline CDR1 reads SGHRS; CDR2 reads YFSETQ. The CDR3 is 15 residues long. The CDR3 region is CASSARDGHSGELFF.

V gene TRBV29-1 combines with J gene TRBJ2-3; no DNA is available, so the TRBD1 call from TCRdb remains unchecked. The germline V gene has CDR1 SQVTM and CDR2 ANQGSEA. There are 15 residues in the CDR3. CDR3 amino acids: CSVVLTGRSTDTQYF.

V is TRBV7-2 and J is TRBJ2-1; the D call from TCRdb, TRBD2, cannot be confirmed without DNA. Germline CDR1 SGHTA, CDR2 FQGNSA. The CDR3 loop spans 15 amino acids. This CDR3 reads CASSEAASGSNEQFF.

The chain recombines TRBV7-2 with TRBJ2-1; there is no DNA to check the TCRdb D call of TRBD2. The CDR3 is made up of 13 amino acids. Looked up from germline, CDR1 is SGHTA and CDR2 is FQGNSA. The CDR3 reads CASTAGEIGEQFF.

CDR3: CASSLGSDPLFTGELFF. The J gene is TRBJ2-2, the V gene TRBV5-1; TCRdb picks TRBD2, but there is no DNA to check that call. This CDR3 comprises 17 residues. The germline gives CDR1 SGHRS, CDR2 YFSETQ.

The chain links TRBV20-1 to TRBJ2-1; the TCRdb call, TRBD2, lacks DNA for checking. CDR1 is DFQATT, CDR2 SNEGSKA, per germline (reference sequence). The CDR3 runs to 19 residues. CDR3 sequence: CSAGRLAGVLGSSYNEQFF.

The chain employs TRBV28 and TRBJ1-6; without DNA, the TCRdb call of TRBD1 cannot be checked. CDR1 is MDHEN and CDR2 is SYDVKM in the germline V gene. The CDR3 contains 14 residues. This CDR3 is CASSGQEYNSPLHF.

The chain joins TRBV14 to TRBJ2-7. This CDR3 contains 15 residues. The germline gives CDR1 SGHDN, CDR2 FVKESK. The CDR3 loop is CASSRRRSTDYEQYF.

The gene calls are TRBV14 and TRBJ2-7; TCRdb outputs TRBD2, but without DNA this stays unchecked. The CDR3 runs to 17 residues. Germline V CDR1 and CDR2: SGHDN, FVKESK. The CDR3 loop reads CASSPRKREKVQYEQYF.

The V call is TRBV5-1, the J call TRBJ2-1; checking the TCRdb D call of TRBD2 is not possible without DNA. The CDR3 has 18 residues. Germline CDR1 and CDR2: SGHRS and YFSETQ. The CDR3 is CASSPSSGGGGSYNEQFF. Drawing the rest from reference TRBV5-1 and TRBJ2-1, the complete variable domain is KAGVTQTPRYLIKTRGQQVTLSCSPISGHRSVSWYQQTPGQGLQFLFEYFSETQRNKGNFPGRFSGRQFSNSRSEMNVSTLELGDSALYLCASSPSSGGGGSYNEQFFGPGTRLTVL.

The chain employs TRBV29-1 and TRBJ2-1; no DNA is available, so the TRBD1 call from TCRdb remains unchecked. Germline V gives CDR1 SQVTM, CDR2 ANQGSEA. This CDR3 is 15 amino acids long. CDR3 protein: CSVSGTGKDYNEQFF.

This chain connects TRBV11-2 to TRBJ1-2; TCRdb designates TRBD1, a call that cannot be tested without DNA. There are 18 residues in the CDR3. The germline V gene has CDR1 SGHAT and CDR2 FQNNGV. CDR3 region: CASSLDLGTGSYNYGYTF.

The chain combines TRBV15 with TRBJ2-2. Germline V lookup: CDR1 LNHNV, CDR2 YYDKDF (reference sequence). The CDR3 has 17 amino acids. The CDR3 sequence: CATSRDQWQTNTGELFF.

The chain carries TRBV5-6 and TRBJ2-1; TCRdb outputs TRBD1, but without DNA this stays unchecked. Germline CDR1 reads SGHDT; CDR2 reads YYEEEE. The CDR3 loop spans 14 amino acids. The CDR3 here is CASSLGAGYNEQFF.

This rearrangement joins TRBV25-1 to TRBJ2-1; TCRdb names TRBD1, which stays unverified in the absence of DNA. Germline CDR1 MGHDK, CDR2 SYGVNS. This CDR3 region has 14 residues. The CDR3 is CASSDTTGHYEQFF.

The chain couples TRBV5-1 to TRBJ2-1; TCRdb's assignment of TRBD2 cannot be checked, as there is no DNA. Germline V gene lookup returns CDR1 SGHRS and CDR2 YFSETQ. This CDR3 region has 17 residues. The CDR3 spells CASSLVGSAAHSNEQFF.

The rearrangement joins TRBV27 to TRBJ2-1; TCRdb calls TRBD2, which cannot be checked without DNA. This CDR3 is 14 amino acids long. CDR1 MNHEY and CDR2 SMNVEV come from the germline V gene (reference sequence). CDR3 sequence: CASKYGGAGNEQFF.

The chain has TRBV5-4 and TRBJ2-2. This CDR3 spans 15 amino acids. The germline CDR1 and CDR2 sequences are SGHNT and YYREEE (reference sequence). The CDR3 loop is CASSKTTQGSGELFF.